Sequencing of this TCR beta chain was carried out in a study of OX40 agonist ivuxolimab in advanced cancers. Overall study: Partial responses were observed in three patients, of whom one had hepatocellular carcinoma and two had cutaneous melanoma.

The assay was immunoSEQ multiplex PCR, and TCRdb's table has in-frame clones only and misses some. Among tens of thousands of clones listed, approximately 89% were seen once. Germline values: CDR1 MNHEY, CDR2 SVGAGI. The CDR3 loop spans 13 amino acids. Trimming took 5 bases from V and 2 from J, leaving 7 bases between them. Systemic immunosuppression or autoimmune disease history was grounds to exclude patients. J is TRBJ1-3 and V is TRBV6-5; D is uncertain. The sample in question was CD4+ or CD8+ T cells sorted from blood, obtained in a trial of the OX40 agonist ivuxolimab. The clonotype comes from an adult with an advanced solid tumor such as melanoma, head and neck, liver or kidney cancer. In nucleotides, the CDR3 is TGTGCCAGCAGTCTCCGCCCTGGAAACACCATATATTTT. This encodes CASSLRPGNTIYF.